The subject of this entry is one T cell receptor (beta chain). Assay: immunoSEQ multiplex PCR; the TCRdb copy retains only in-frame clones and omits some. The table has approximately 30,000 clones, roughly 90% seen once. CDR3 length: 12 residues. CDR1 is SGHVS and CDR2 is FQNEAQ in the germline V gene. V shed 4 bases and J shed 5 bases, with 9 bases lying between them. This entry belongs to a study of T cell changes during pregnancy in multiple sclerosis. Here the sequenced sample was CD8+ T cells from peripheral blood mononuclear cells, taken in the first trimester of pregnancy. The rearrangement joins TRBV7-8 to TRBJ2-7, with D unresolved. The sequence came from a female donor with multiple sclerosis, enrolled in a pregnancy study. For the CDR3, the DNA is TGTGCCAGCAGCTCACACTACGACGAGCAGTACTTC. Translated, it gives CASSSHYDEQYF. Full variable domain (outside the CDR3, taken from reference TRBV7-8 and TRBJ2-7): GAGVSQSPRYKVAKRGQDVALRCDPISGHVSLFWYQQALGQGPEFLTYFQNEAQLDKSGLPSDRFFAERPEGSVSTLKIQRTQQEDSAVYLCASSSHYDEQYFGPGTRLTVT.